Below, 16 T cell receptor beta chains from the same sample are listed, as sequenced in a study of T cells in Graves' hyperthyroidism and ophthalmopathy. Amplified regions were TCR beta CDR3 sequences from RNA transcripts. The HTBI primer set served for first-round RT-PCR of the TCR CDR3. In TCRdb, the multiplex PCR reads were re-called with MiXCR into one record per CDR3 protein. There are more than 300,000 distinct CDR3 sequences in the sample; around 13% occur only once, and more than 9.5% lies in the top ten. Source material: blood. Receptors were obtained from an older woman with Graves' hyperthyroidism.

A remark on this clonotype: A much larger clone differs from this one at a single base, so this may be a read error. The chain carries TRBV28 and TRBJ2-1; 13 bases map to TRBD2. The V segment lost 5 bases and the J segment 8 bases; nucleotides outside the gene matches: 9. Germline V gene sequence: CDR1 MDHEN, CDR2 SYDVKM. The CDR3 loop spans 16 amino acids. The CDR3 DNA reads TGTGCCAGCAGTGCCCGGACTAGCGGGGGTAGGGATGAGCAGTTCTTC. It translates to CASSARTSGGRDEQFF. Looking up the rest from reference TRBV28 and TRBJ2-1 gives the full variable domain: DVKVTQSSRYLVKRTGEKVFLECVQDMDHENMFWYRQDPGLGLRLIYFSYDVKMKEKGDIPEGYSVSREKKERFSLILESASTNQTSMYLCASSARTSGGRDEQFFGPGTRLTVL.

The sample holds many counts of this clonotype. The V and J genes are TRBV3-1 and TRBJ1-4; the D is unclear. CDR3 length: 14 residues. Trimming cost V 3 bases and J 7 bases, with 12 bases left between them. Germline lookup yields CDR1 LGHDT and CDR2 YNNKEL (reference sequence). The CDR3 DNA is TGTGCCAGCAGCCAGAACGGGCCGGGTGAAAAACTGTTTTTT. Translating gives CASSQNGPGEKLFF.

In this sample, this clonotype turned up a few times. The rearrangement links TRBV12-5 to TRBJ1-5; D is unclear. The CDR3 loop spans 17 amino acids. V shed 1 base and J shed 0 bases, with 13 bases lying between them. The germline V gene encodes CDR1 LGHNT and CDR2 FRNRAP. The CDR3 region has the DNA TGTGCTAGTGGTTTGGACCCACAGTGGTATAGCAATCAGCCCCAGCATTTT. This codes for CASGLDPQWYSNQPQHF.

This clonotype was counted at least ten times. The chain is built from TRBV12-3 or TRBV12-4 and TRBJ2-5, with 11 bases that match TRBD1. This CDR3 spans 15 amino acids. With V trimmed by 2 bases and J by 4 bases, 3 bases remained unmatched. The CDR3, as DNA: TGTGCCAGCAGTTTAAGGACAGGGGGCATAGAGACCCAGTACTTC. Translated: CASSLRTGGIETQYF.

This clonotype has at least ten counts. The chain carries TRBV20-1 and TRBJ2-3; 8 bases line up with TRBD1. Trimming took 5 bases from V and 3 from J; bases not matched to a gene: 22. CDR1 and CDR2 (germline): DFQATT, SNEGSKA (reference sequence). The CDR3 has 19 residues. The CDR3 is CSASSRQGAYLADTDTQYF. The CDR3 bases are TGCAGTGCTTCGTCGAGGCAGGGGGCCTATCTAGCAGATACAGATACGCAGTATTTT.

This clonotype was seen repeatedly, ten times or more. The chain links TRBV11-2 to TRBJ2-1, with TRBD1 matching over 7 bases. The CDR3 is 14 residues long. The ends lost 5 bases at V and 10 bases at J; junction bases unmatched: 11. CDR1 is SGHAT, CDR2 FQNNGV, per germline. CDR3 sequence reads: CASSPTPTGQEQFF. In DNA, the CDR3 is TGTGCCAGCAGCCCCACTCCAACGGGACAGGAGCAGTTCTTC. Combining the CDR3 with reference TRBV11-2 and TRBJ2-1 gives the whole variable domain EAGVAQSPRYKIIEKRQSVAFWCNPISGHATLYWYQQILGQGPKLLIQFQNNGVVDDSQLPKDRFSAERLKGVDSTLKIQPAKLEDSAVYLCASSPTPTGQEQFFGPGTRLTVL.

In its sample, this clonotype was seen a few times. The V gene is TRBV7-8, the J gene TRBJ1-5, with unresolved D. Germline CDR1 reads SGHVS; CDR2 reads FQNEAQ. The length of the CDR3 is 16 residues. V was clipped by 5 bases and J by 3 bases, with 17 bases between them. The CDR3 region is CASSKMRGKNNQPQHF. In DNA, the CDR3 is TGTGCCAGCAGCAAAATGCGGGGTAAGAACAATCAGCCCCAGCATTTT.

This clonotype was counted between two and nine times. The CDR3 DNA reads as TGTGCCTGGATCAGAAGTTGGGGGATCGACGGCTACACCTTC. Its translation is CAWIRSWGIDGYTF. The V and J genes are TRBV30 and TRBJ1-2; the D gene is possibly TRBD1 (5 bases). The CDR3 runs 14 residues. The V and J ends lost 4 bases and 8 bases respectively, with 20 bases between them. The germline gives CDR1 GTSNPN, CDR2 SVGIG (reference sequence).

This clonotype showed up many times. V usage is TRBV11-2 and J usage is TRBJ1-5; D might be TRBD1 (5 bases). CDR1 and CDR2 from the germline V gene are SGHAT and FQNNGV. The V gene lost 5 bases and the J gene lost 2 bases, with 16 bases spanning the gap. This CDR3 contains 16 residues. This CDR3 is CASSPGGRGGNQPQHF. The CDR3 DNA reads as TGTGCCAGCAGCCCCGGGGGGAGGGGAGGCAATCAGCCCCAGCATTTT.

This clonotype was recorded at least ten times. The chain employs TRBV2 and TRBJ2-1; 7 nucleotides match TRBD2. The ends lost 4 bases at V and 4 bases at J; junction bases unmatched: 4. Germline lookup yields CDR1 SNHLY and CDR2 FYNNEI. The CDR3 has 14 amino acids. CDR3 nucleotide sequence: TGTGCCAGCAGTGCTAGCGGAGTATACAATGAGCAGTTCTTC. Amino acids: CASSASGVYNEQFF.

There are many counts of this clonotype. DNA for the CDR3: TGTGCCAGCAGCTTAACTACCGGGACAGGGGGTGGTCAGCCCCAGCATTTT. The encoded protein is CASSLTTGTGGGQPQHF. The chain employs TRBV7-8 and TRBJ1-5; the match to TRBD1 covers 11 bases. The CDR3 has 17 amino acids. CDR1 SGHVS and CDR2 FQNEAQ come from the germline V gene. V trimming: 2 bases; J trimming: 6 bases; junction bases outside the gene matches: 9.

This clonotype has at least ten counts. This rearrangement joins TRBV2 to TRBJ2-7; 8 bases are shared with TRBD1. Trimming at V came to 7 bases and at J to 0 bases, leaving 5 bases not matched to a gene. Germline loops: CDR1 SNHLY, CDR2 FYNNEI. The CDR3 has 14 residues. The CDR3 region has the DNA TGTGCCAGCATTCCCGGACAGGGCTCCTACGAGCAGTACTTC. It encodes CASIPGQGSYEQYF.

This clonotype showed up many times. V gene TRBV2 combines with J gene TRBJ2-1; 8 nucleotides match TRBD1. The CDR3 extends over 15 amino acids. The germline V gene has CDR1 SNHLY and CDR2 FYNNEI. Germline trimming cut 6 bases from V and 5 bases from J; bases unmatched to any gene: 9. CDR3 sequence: CASRGRDRQHNEQFF. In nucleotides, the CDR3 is TGTGCCAGCAGGGGCCGGGACAGGCAACACAATGAGCAGTTCTTC.

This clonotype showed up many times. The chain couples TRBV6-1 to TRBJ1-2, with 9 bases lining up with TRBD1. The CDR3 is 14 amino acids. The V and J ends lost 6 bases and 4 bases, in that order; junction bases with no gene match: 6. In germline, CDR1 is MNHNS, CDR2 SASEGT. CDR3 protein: CASRDGQGSYGYTF. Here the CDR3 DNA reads TGTGCCAGCAGGGACGGACAGGGGAGCTATGGCTACACCTTC.

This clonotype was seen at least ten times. The CDR3 spells CASSLEAGVVGELFF. Written as DNA, the CDR3 is TGTGCCAGCAGCTTAGAAGCGGGAGTGGTCGGGGAGCTGTTTTTT. The rearrangement joins TRBV11-2 to TRBJ2-2; 8 nucleotides line up with TRBD2. Trimming removed 0 bases from V and 7 bases from J; junction bases left unmatched: 4. The CDR3 extends over 15 amino acids. Germline-derived CDR1 and CDR2 are SGHAT and FQNNGV. The whole variable domain, filled in from reference TRBV11-2 and TRBJ2-2, reads EAGVAQSPRYKIIEKRQSVAFWCNPISGHATLYWYQQILGQGPKLLIQFQNNGVVDDSQLPKDRFSAERLKGVDSTLKIQPAKLEDSAVYLCASSLEAGVVGELFFGEGSRLTVL.

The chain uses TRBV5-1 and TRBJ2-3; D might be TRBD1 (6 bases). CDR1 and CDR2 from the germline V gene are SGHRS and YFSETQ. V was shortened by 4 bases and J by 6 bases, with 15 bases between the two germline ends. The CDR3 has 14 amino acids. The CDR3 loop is CASSHRTGTDTQYF. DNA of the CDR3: TGCGCCAGCAGCCATCGTACAGGGACCGATACGCAGTATTTT.